The following is a T cell receptor (beta chain) sequence with its context. Its antigen is unknown. The data originate from a study of cytomegalovirus exposure and HLA in healthy donors. A multiplex PCR was run with 60 Vbeta primers and 13 Jbeta primers. Data came from immunoSEQ multiplex PCR; TCRdb stores just in-frame clones and leaves some out. The sample includes 200,000 to 250,000 clones, around 73% seen only once; the top ten take approximately 3.8%. Study-level results: Later analysis indicated greater clonal expansion among HLA-associated TCR beta chains than among equally common other chains. Rates of TCR association differed by HLA locus in a later analysis, with DRB1 highest and HLA-C lowest.

V lost 0 bases and J 4 bases, leaving 6 bases between the germline ends. The CDR3 is 13 amino acids. Germline V CDR1 and CDR2: SGHNT, YENEEA. The clonotype comes from a male donor in good health and CMV-seronegative. Sequencing used PBMCs. This chain joins TRBV11-3 and TRBJ1-1, with D hard to call. CDR3 protein: CASSLDARTEAFF. The CDR3, as DNA: TGTGCCAGCAGCTTAGACGCGCGCACTGAAGCTTTCTTT.